Listed below are T cell receptor beta chains from one sample, sequenced in a study of blood T cell repertoires in COVID-19. Sequencing used immunoSEQ multiplex PCR; TCRdb keeps in-frame clones, though not all of them. The profile shows 250,000 or so clones, around 80% of them singletons. The sample comprised PBMCs or T cells enriched from blood (not recorded which). Receptors originate from a man in his sixties who had recovered from COVID-19. The CDR3 runs from the conserved cysteine through the conserved F or W. A D gene is named only where the DNA matches it firmly. Some rows have no size entry. The others give once, few or many, or a class for an expanded clone.

j_call d_call v_call clone_size cdr3_aa cdr3_nt
TRBJ2-1 TRBD2 TRBV24-1 - CATSDGGAGDNEQFF TGTGCCACCAGTGATGGGGGAGCGGGGGACAATGAGCAGTTCTTC
TRBJ1-2 TRBD1 TRBV7-2 few CASSAGTGGYGYTF TGTGCCAGCAGTGCCGGGACAGGGGGCTATGGCTACACCTTC
TRBJ2-2 - TRBV7-7 - CASSLAVRANTGELFF TGTGCTAGCAGCTTGGCCGTGAGGGCGAACACCGGGGAGCTGTTTTTT
TRBJ1-2 TRBD1 TRBV5-6 few CASSLGQGASGYTF TGTGCCAGCAGCTTGGGGCAGGGGGCGTCGGGCTACACCTTC
TRBJ1-6 - TRBV7-2 - CASSLVAQANNSPLHF TGTGCCAGCAGCTTAGTGGCACAGGCCAATAATTCACCCCTCCACTTT
TRBJ2-7 TRBD1 TRBV7-2 - CASSPSWTGAQYF TGTGCCAGCAGCCCAAGCTGGACAGGGGCTCAGTACTTC
TRBJ1-1 - TRBV19 - CASSIARLNTEAFF TGTGCCAGTAGTATAGCCAGGCTGAACACTGAAGCTTTCTTT
TRBJ2-7 TRBD1 TRBV27 - CASTTPTGVRQYF TGTGCCAGCACCACGCCTACAGGGGTGCGGCAGTACTTC
TRBJ1-5 - TRBV10-2 - CASNAGFYQPQHF TGCGCCAGCAACGCGGGCTTCTATCAGCCCCAGCATTTT
TRBJ1-2 - TRBV19 - CASSHPSAGLYGYTF TGTGCCAGTAGCCACCCCTCGGCGGGGCTCTATGGCTACACCTTC
TRBJ1-3 - TRBV28 - CASSLSGSGNTIYF TGTGCCAGCAGTTTATCCGGCTCTGGAAACACCATATATTTT
TRBJ1-4 TRBD1 TRBV29-1 - CSVEERTGGDGKLFF TGCAGCGTTGAAGAGAGGACAGGGGGAGACGGAAAACTGTTTTTT
TRBJ2-6 - TRBV3-1/TRBV3-2 - CASSQNRPTGANVLTF TGTGCCAGCAGCCAAAACAGACCGACTGGGGCCAACGTCCTGACTTTC
TRBJ1-3 TRBD1 TRBV6-1 - CASSEYRGNTIYF TGTGCCAGCAGTGAGTACAGGGGGAACACCATATATTTT
TRBJ2-5 TRBD1 TRBV7-2 - CASSGQGLGETQYF TGTGCCAGCAGCGGACAGGGGTTGGGAGAGACCCAGTACTTC
TRBJ1-4 - TRBV5-6 - CASSLISGSVSGEKLFF TGTGCCAGCAGCTTGATTTCTGGGAGTGTGTCGGGTGAAAAACTGTTTTTT